These T cell receptor beta chains were read from a single sample in a study of blood T cell repertoires in COVID-19. The table came from immunoSEQ multiplex PCR; TCRdb's copy has only in-frame clones and leaves some out. The repertoire holds tens of thousands of clones, about 74% seen once, with roughly a quarter in the top ten. The sample taken for sequencing was peripheral blood. The receptors here all came from a human donor in a cohort sampled during active COVID-19. The CDR3 runs from the conserved cysteine through the conserved F or W. A D gene is named only where the DNA matches it firmly. The size field is filled for only some rows; it gives once, few, many or a size class.

clone size: NA
V gene: TRBV29-1
D gene: TRBD2
J gene: TRBJ2-3
CDR3 DNA: TGCAGCGTTGAGGCACGGGGGGACTTGTTGACAGATACGCAGTATTTT
CDR3 protein: CSVEARGDLLTDTQYF

clone size: NA
V gene: TRBV7-9
D gene: TRBD1
J gene: TRBJ2-2
CDR3 DNA: TGTGCCAGCGGACAGGGGGCGGACACCGGGGAGCTGTTTTTT
CDR3 protein: CASGQGADTGELFF

clone size: once
V gene: TRBV10-3
D gene: NA
J gene: TRBJ2-1
CDR3 DNA: TGTGCCAGCAAAGGCGGAGGGAGCTCCTACAATGAGCAGTTCTTC
CDR3 protein: CASKGGGSSYNEQFF

clone size: NA
V gene: TRBV23-1
D gene: NA
J gene: TRBJ2-3
CDR3 DNA: TGCGCCAGCAGTCAGACACAGCCGTGCAGCACAGATACGCAGTATTTT
CDR3 protein: CASSQTQPCSTDTQYF

clone size: NA
V gene: TRBV28
D gene: TRBD1
J gene: TRBJ1-3
CDR3 DNA: TGTGCCAGCAGATCACCAGGGACAGGAGGAAACACCATATATTTT
CDR3 protein: CASRSPGTGGNTIYF

clone size: once
V gene: TRBV10-3
D gene: TRBD1
J gene: TRBJ2-1
CDR3 DNA: TGTGCCATCAGTGGAAGGGACAGGGGAGACTACAATGAGCAGTTCTTC
CDR3 protein: CAISGRDRGDYNEQFF

clone size: NA
V gene: TRBV19
D gene: TRBD2
J gene: TRBJ2-1
CDR3 DNA: TGTGCCAGTAGTGCTGAGGGGTCGGGACTAGCGGTCCGCAATGAGCAGTTCTTC
CDR3 protein: CASSAEGSGLAVRNEQFF

clone size: NA
V gene: TRBV7-9
D gene: TRBD1
J gene: TRBJ2-5
CDR3 DNA: TGTGCCAGCAGCTTAGATGGGCAGGGGGTCGTTCACTTC
CDR3 protein: CASSLDGQGVVHF

clone size: once
V gene: TRBV19
D gene: NA
J gene: TRBJ2-5
CDR3 DNA: TGTGCCAGTAGTATACGAGGTAGCCAAGAGACCCAGTACTTC
CDR3 protein: CASSIRGSQETQYF

clone size: NA
V gene: TRBV7-8
D gene: TRBD2
J gene: TRBJ2-3
CDR3 DNA: TGTGCCACTAATATAGCGGGAGGGTCCGGGGGCACAGATACGCAGTATTTT
CDR3 protein: CATNIAGGSGGTDTQYF

clone size: NA
V gene: TRBV3-1/TRBV3-2
D gene: NA
J gene: TRBJ1-6
CDR3 DNA: TGTGCCAGCAGCCAAACGCGGGCGGTGGGCCATTCACCCCTCCACTTT
CDR3 protein: CASSQTRAVGHSPLHF

clone size: NA
V gene: TRBV11-2
D gene: NA
J gene: TRBJ2-5
CDR3 DNA: TGTGCCAGCGGTTGGGGGGTACAAGAGACCCAGTACTTC
CDR3 protein: CASGWGVQETQYF

clone size: NA
V gene: TRBV28
D gene: NA
J gene: TRBJ2-6
CDR3 DNA: TGTGCCAGCAGCGGTGGGGCCAACGTCCTGACTTTC
CDR3 protein: CASSGGANVLTF

clone size: NA
V gene: TRBV2
D gene: TRBD2
J gene: TRBJ2-3
CDR3 DNA: TGTGCCAGCTCCTTACTAGCGGGGACAGATACGCAGTATTTT
CDR3 protein: CASSLLAGTDTQYF

clone size: NA
V gene: TRBV28
D gene: NA
J gene: TRBJ2-1
CDR3 DNA: TGTGCCAGCAGTTTCGGTGGGGGGGCACGGGAGCAGTTCTTC
CDR3 protein: CASSFGGGAREQFF

clone size: NA
V gene: TRBV6-2/TRBV6-3
D gene: NA
J gene: TRBJ2-2
CDR3 DNA: TGTGCCAGCAGTTACCCTTTTCTCGGGACAAACCAGAACACCGGGGAGCTGTTTTTT
CDR3 protein: CASSYPFLGTNQNTGELFF

clone size: NA
V gene: TRBV18
D gene: NA
J gene: TRBJ2-7
CDR3 DNA: TGTGCCAGCTCAAACAGCGGTACCCACTACGAGCAGTACTTC
CDR3 protein: CASSNSGTHYEQYF

clone size: NA
V gene: TRBV7-2
D gene: TRBD1
J gene: TRBJ2-1
CDR3 DNA: TGTGCCAGCAGCTACCTTACGGGACAGGGTTACAATGAGCAGTTCTTC
CDR3 protein: CASSYLTGQGYNEQFF

clone size: NA
V gene: TRBV3-1/TRBV3-2
D gene: NA
J gene: TRBJ1-1
CDR3 DNA: TGTGCCAGCAGCCAAGAAAGGGGGAACACTGAAGCTTTCTTT
CDR3 protein: CASSQERGNTEAFF

clone size: NA
V gene: TRBV18
D gene: NA
J gene: TRBJ1-2
CDR3 DNA: TGTGCCAGCTCACCTGTGGAGGGCAGAAAGGGCTACACCTTC
CDR3 protein: CASSPVEGRKGYTF

clone size: NA
V gene: TRBV2
D gene: NA
J gene: TRBJ2-7
CDR3 DNA: TGTGCCAGCAGATCCACGGTGAATAGCTACGAGCAGTACTTC
CDR3 protein: CASRSTVNSYEQYF

clone size: NA
V gene: TRBV4-2
D gene: TRBD1
J gene: TRBJ2-5
CDR3 DNA: TGTGCCAGCAGCCCTAGACAGGGCGGGGAGACCCAGTACTTC
CDR3 protein: CASSPRQGGETQYF

clone size: NA
V gene: TRBV3-1/TRBV3-2
D gene: NA
J gene: TRBJ2-3
CDR3 DNA: TGTGCCAGCCGTTTGAGGGGGGGAGATACGCAGTATTTT
CDR3 protein: CASRLRGGDTQYF

clone size: NA
V gene: TRBV4-1
D gene: NA
J gene: TRBJ2-3
CDR3 DNA: TGCGCCAGCAGCCAAGAACTGGCGGCTAGCACAGATACGCAGTATTTT
CDR3 protein: CASSQELAASTDTQYF

clone size: NA
V gene: TRBV12-3/TRBV12-4
D gene: NA
J gene: TRBJ1-1
CDR3 DNA: TGTGCCAGCAACCTAGCAGGGAACACTGAAGCTTTCTTT
CDR3 protein: CASNLAGNTEAFF

clone size: NA
V gene: TRBV11-2
D gene: NA
J gene: TRBJ2-5
CDR3 DNA: TGTGCCAGCAGCTCCGGGTGGGTCGGGGGAGAGACCCAGTACTTC
CDR3 protein: CASSSGWVGGETQYF

clone size: NA
V gene: TRBV28
D gene: NA
J gene: TRBJ2-3
CDR3 DNA: TGTGCCAGCAGTTTAGGGGGCCTCAAAGATACGCAGTATTTT
CDR3 protein: CASSLGGLKDTQYF

clone size: few
V gene: TRBV7-9
D gene: NA
J gene: TRBJ1-6
CDR3 DNA: TGTGCCAGCAGCTTAGAAGGAGGGGACAATTCACCCCTCCACTTT
CDR3 protein: CASSLEGGDNSPLHF

clone size: NA
V gene: TRBV5-4
D gene: NA
J gene: TRBJ2-5
CDR3 DNA: TGTGCCAGCAGCTTGGCAGGGTGGGAGACCCAGTACTTC
CDR3 protein: CASSLAGWETQYF

clone size: NA
V gene: TRBV5-4
D gene: NA
J gene: TRBJ2-7
CDR3 DNA: TGTGCCAGCAGCTTGAAAACAGCCATCACCTACGAGCAGTACTTC
CDR3 protein: CASSLKTAITYEQYF

clone size: few
V gene: TRBV19
D gene: NA
J gene: TRBJ1-6
CDR3 DNA: TGTGCCAGTAGTATGTCAGCGCCTAATTCACCCCTCCACTTT
CDR3 protein: CASSMSAPNSPLHF

clone size: few
V gene: TRBV12-3/TRBV12-4
D gene: TRBD1
J gene: TRBJ1-1
CDR3 DNA: TGTGCCAGCAACGTCAGGGGGCTAGCTGAAGCTTTCTTT
CDR3 protein: CASNVRGLAEAFF

clone size: NA
V gene: TRBV27
D gene: TRBD1
J gene: TRBJ2-6
CDR3 DNA: TGTGCCAGCAGTTCACAGGGGACCGGGGCCAACGTCCTGACTTTC
CDR3 protein: CASSSQGTGANVLTF

clone size: NA
V gene: TRBV11-2
D gene: TRBD2
J gene: TRBJ2-5
CDR3 DNA: TGTGCCAGCAGATTAGCGGCGGGGGAAGAGACCCAGTACTTC
CDR3 protein: CASRLAAGEETQYF

clone size: NA
V gene: TRBV19
D gene: NA
J gene: TRBJ1-6
CDR3 DNA: TGTGCCAGTAGTATACCTTCAGCGGGGTCACCCCTCCACTTT
CDR3 protein: CASSIPSAGSPLHF

clone size: NA
V gene: TRBV7-9
D gene: NA
J gene: TRBJ2-1
CDR3 DNA: TGTGCCAGCAGCCACCCGCGGGTGGGAGGAAACAATGAGCAGTTCTTC
CDR3 protein: CASSHPRVGGNNEQFF

clone size: NA
V gene: TRBV7-9
D gene: NA
J gene: TRBJ2-3
CDR3 DNA: TGTGCCAGCAGCTTAAGAGACACATCAGATACGCAGTATTTT
CDR3 protein: CASSLRDTSDTQYF

clone size: NA
V gene: TRBV27
D gene: TRBD2
J gene: TRBJ2-1
CDR3 DNA: TGTGCCAGCAGTCCCGGCGGGAGCGGGGGGGGTGAGCAGTTCTTC
CDR3 protein: CASSPGGSGGGEQFF

clone size: NA
V gene: TRBV6-1
D gene: NA
J gene: TRBJ1-5
CDR3 DNA: TGTGCCAGCAGTGAAATGCCAGGGCGGACCCAGCATTTT
CDR3 protein: CASSEMPGRTQHF

clone size: NA
V gene: TRBV28
D gene: TRBD1
J gene: TRBJ1-5
CDR3 DNA: TGTGCCAGCAGTTTACAGGACAGGACTCAGCCCCAGCATTTT
CDR3 protein: CASSLQDRTQPQHF

clone size: NA
V gene: TRBV11-2
D gene: NA
J gene: TRBJ1-2
CDR3 DNA: TGTGCCAGCAGCTCATCACTAGCGGGTGGCTACACCTTC
CDR3 protein: CASSSSLAGGYTF

clone size: NA
V gene: TRBV6-1
D gene: TRBD1
J gene: TRBJ1-4
CDR3 DNA: TGTGCCAGCAGTGAAGCAGGGACAGGAAGTGAAAAACTGTTTTTT
CDR3 protein: CASSEAGTGSEKLFF

clone size: NA
V gene: TRBV12-3/TRBV12-4
D gene: NA
J gene: TRBJ2-5
CDR3 DNA: TGTGCCAGCACAAACAGGGAGGAGACCCAGTACTTC
CDR3 protein: CASTNREETQYF

clone size: NA
V gene: TRBV7-2
D gene: TRBD1
J gene: TRBJ2-5
CDR3 DNA: TGTGCCAGCAGCCTAATGGGGACAGGGCAAGAGACCCAGTACTTC
CDR3 protein: CASSLMGTGQETQYF

clone size: NA
V gene: TRBV4-3
D gene: NA
J gene: TRBJ1-5
CDR3 DNA: TGCGCCAGCAGCCAAGAGATGCGGGGGGTAGGACAGCCCCAGCATTTT
CDR3 protein: CASSQEMRGVGQPQHF

clone size: NA
V gene: TRBV19
D gene: TRBD2
J gene: TRBJ2-1
CDR3 DNA: TGTGCCAGTAGTATCCAAGTTAGCGGGAGTATCAATGAGCAGTTCTTC
CDR3 protein: CASSIQVSGSINEQFF

clone size: NA
V gene: TRBV6-2/TRBV6-3
D gene: TRBD1
J gene: TRBJ1-2
CDR3 DNA: TGTGCCAGCAGCGACCTCGGACAGGGCTATGGCTACACCTTC
CDR3 protein: CASSDLGQGYGYTF

clone size: NA
V gene: TRBV5-6
D gene: NA
J gene: TRBJ2-3
CDR3 DNA: TGTGCCAGCAGCTTGAGAGGCCGCGCCACAGATACGCAGTATTTT
CDR3 protein: CASSLRGRATDTQYF

clone size: NA
V gene: TRBV5-1
D gene: TRBD1
J gene: TRBJ2-7
CDR3 DNA: TGCGCCAGCAGCGCGTTACAGGGGGGCGTGTACGAGCAGTACTTC
CDR3 protein: CASSALQGGVYEQYF

clone size: NA
V gene: TRBV4-1
D gene: NA
J gene: TRBJ1-2
CDR3 DNA: TGCGCCAGCAGCCAAGATTCCGAGTGGGCCTATGGCTACACCTTC
CDR3 protein: CASSQDSEWAYGYTF

clone size: NA
V gene: TRBV20-1
D gene: TRBD1
J gene: TRBJ2-1
CDR3 DNA: TGCAGTGGTACAGGGGGACTTGAGCAGTTCTTC
CDR3 protein: CSGTGGLEQFF